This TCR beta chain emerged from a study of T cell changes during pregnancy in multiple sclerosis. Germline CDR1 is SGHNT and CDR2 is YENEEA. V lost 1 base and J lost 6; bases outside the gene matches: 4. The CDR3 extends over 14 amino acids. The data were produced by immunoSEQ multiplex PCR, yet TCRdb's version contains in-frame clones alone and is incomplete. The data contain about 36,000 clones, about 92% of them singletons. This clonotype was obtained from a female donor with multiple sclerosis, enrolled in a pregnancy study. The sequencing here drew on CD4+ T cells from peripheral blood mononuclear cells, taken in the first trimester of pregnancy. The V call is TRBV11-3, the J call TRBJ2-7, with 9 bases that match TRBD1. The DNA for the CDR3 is TGTGCCAGCAGCTTAGGGGGACAGGGCCGCGAGCAGTACTTC. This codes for CASSLGGQGREQYF.